This TCR beta chain was captured by sequencing in a study of blood T cells in healthy people across ages. The total RNA that was extracted per sample amounted to at least 5.5 micrograms. Alongside a J-beta primer mix, a sample-barcoded 5' primer served in a second PCR lasting about 7 to 12 cycles. TCRdb independently ran MiXCR on the 5' RACE reads; one entry per CDR3 protein. The profile covers some 1.5 million distinct CDR3 sequences, with roughly 43% appearing a single time and about 4% taken by the ten largest. From germline, CDR1 is LGHNT and CDR2 FRNRAP. The CDR3 extends over 13 amino acids. V lost 2 bases, J lost 2 bases, and 6 bases lay in between.

V and J are TRBV12-5 and TRBJ2-5, with D perhaps matching TRBD1 (5 bases). This TCR was recovered from a woman younger than 30 in good health. Specimen: blood. In nucleotides, the CDR3 is TGTGCTAGTGGTTTGAGGGGACAAGAGACCCAGTACTTC. Its protein product is CASGLRGQETQYF. Variable domain in full (rest from reference TRBV12-5 and TRBJ2-5): DARVTQTPRHKVTEMGQEVTMRCQPILGHNTVFWYRQTMMQGLELLAYFRNRAPLDDSGMPKDRFSAEMPDATLATLKIQPSEPRDSAVYFCASGLRGQETQYFGPGTRLLVL.